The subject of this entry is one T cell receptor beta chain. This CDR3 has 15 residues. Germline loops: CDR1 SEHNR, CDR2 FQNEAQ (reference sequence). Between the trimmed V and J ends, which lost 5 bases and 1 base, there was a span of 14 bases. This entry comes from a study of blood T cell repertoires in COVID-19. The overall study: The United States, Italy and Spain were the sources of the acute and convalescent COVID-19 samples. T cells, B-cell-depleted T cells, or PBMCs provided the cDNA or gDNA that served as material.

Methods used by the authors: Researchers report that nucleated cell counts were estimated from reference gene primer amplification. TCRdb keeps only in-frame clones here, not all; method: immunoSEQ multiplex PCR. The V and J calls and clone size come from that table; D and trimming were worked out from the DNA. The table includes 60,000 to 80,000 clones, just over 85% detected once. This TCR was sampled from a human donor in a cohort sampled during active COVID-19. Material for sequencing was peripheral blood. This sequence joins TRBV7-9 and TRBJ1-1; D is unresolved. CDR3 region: CASSILWRGNTEAFF. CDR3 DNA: TGTGCCAGCAGCATATTATGGCGGGGGAACACTGAAGCTTTCTTT.